These 10 T cell receptor beta chains originate from one sample sequenced in a study of control samples from healthy donors and cancer patients. Sequenced by immunoSEQ multiplex PCR; TCRdb stores in-frame clones only, minus some. This table holds about 75,000 clones, roughly 94% found once. Sequencing was performed on blood. These receptors were taken from a middle-aged woman in good health.

The rearrangement links TRBV2 to TRBJ1-4; D gene ambiguous. In germline, CDR1 is SNHLY, CDR2 FYNNEI. This CDR3 has 11 amino acids. The CDR3 nucleotides are TGTGCGGCTGGAGCTAATGAAAAACTGTTTTTT. Translation: CAAGANEKLFF.

The chain is built from TRBV7-8 and TRBJ2-1; 8 bases are shared with TRBD2. The J segment lost 9 bases and the V segment lost 4 bases, leaving 8 bases of the junction unmatched. Germline V CDR1 and CDR2: SGHVS, FQNEAQ. There are 14 residues in the CDR3. CDR3 coding DNA: TGTGCCAGCAGCTCCGGACTAGCTTTGAGTGAGCAGTTCTTC. This gives the protein CASSSGLALSEQFF.

This clone was seen a handful of times. This chain connects TRBV15 to TRBJ1-1; D call uncertain. V was pared by 0 bases and J by 2 bases, with 13 bases between. The germline CDR1 and CDR2 sequences are LNHNV and YYDKDF (reference sequence). The CDR3 extends over 16 amino acids. The CDR3 DNA reads TGTGCCACCAGCAGAGACTCGGTGCTGGTTAACACTGAAGCTTTCTTT. This translates into CATSRDSVLVNTEAFF.

V gene TRBV29-1 combines with J gene TRBJ2-7, with D uncertain. The CDR3 length is 15 residues. The germline gives CDR1 SQVTM, CDR2 ANQGSEA. Between the trimmed V and J ends, which lost 5 bases and 0 bases, there was a span of 17 bases. The CDR3 sequence is CSVLQQDEFSYEQYF. CDR3 coding DNA: TGCAGCGTTCTTCAGCAGGACGAATTCTCCTACGAGCAGTACTTC.

A word on this clone: The sample holds other DNA sequences that translate to the same CDR3. The chain combines TRBV18 with TRBJ2-7; 7 nucleotides align to TRBD1. There are 13 residues in the CDR3. The germline gives CDR1 KGHSH, CDR2 LQKENI. V shed 3 bases, J shed 3 bases, and the junction held 2 bases outside the gene matches. CDR3 nucleotide sequence: TGTGCCAGCTCACCCGACAGGGACTACGAGCAGTACTTC. Its protein is CASSPDRDYEQYF.

The rearrangement uses TRBV6-6 and TRBJ1-1, with D tentatively TRBD1 (5 bases). V was cut by 6 bases and J by 3 bases, with 11 bases left in between. Per germline, CDR1 MNHNY and CDR2 SVGAGI (reference sequence). The CDR3 length is 13 residues. The CDR3 bases are TGTGCCAGCAGATGGGGGGAGGACACTGAAGCTTTCTTT. Translating it yields CASRWGEDTEAFF.

This clone was observed once. This chain uses TRBV7-2 with TRBJ2-5; 16 positions match TRBD2. The length of the CDR3 is 20 residues. V shed 0 bases, J shed 5 bases, and the junction held 12 bases outside the gene matches. Germline loops: CDR1 SGHTA, CDR2 FQGNSA. CDR3 sequence reads: CASSLAGTGTSGRARETQYF. The CDR3 DNA reads as TGTGCCAGCAGCTTAGCGGGCACCGGGACTAGCGGGAGGGCCCGGGAGACCCAGTACTTC.

This sequence joins TRBV5-1 and TRBJ2-2; 11 bases are a match to TRBD2. Germline V CDR1 and CDR2: SGHRS, YFSETQ. V shed 4 bases and J 2 bases; nucleotides not matched to a gene: 7. This CDR3 contains 17 residues. The CDR3 nucleotides are TGCGCCAGCAGCCAATTCGGGACTAGCGGTAACACCGGGGAGCTGTTTTTT. This codes for CASSQFGTSGNTGELFF.

The table lists this clone with a count of one. V usage is TRBV4-2 and J usage is TRBJ1-5, with D possibly being TRBD1 (5 bases). The V gene lost 1 base and the J gene lost 1 base, with 8 bases spanning the gap. Germline CDR1 is LGHNA and CDR2 is YNFKEQ. There are 15 residues in the CDR3. CDR3 protein: CASSQGQQSNQPQHF. CDR3 DNA sequence: TGTGCCAGCAGCCAAGGACAGCAAAGCAATCAGCCCCAGCATTTT.

This chain uses TRBV14 with TRBJ2-7, with a weak D call TRBD1 (6 bases). This CDR3 spans 16 amino acids. CDR1 SGHDN and CDR2 FVKESK come from the germline V gene. V shed 0 bases and J shed 3 bases, with 15 bases lying between them. The CDR3 sequence: CASSQDKTGMFYEQYF. The CDR3 DNA sequence: TGTGCCAGCAGCCAAGATAAGACAGGTATGTTCTACGAGCAGTACTTC.